This record concerns one TCR beta chain sequence. Which antigen it targets is not known. Within one base of it there is no much larger clone, and no base qualities were kept. The data are from a study of shared clonotypes between healthy human individuals (dated by TCRdb to the early 2020s). Regarding the complete study: The cohort included a few men and a couple of women between 18 and 49 years of age. To estimate repertoire size and how much clonotypes are shared between individuals, the study performed deep sequencing of blood TCR repertoires from about five healthy adults. To increase sequencing depth and limit assay-specific biases, TCR repertoire library preparation and sequencing were carried out by different laboratories using diverse techniques. For each donor, CD4 naive and CD4 memory were each run on three plates, CD8 naive on two plates, and CD8 memory on one plate. Leukapheresis yielded between about 0.85 and 10 billion PBMCs per donor.

Taken from the germline V gene, the CDR1 and CDR2 loops are KGHSH and LQKENI. For this chain, trimming is 1 base at the V end and 4 bases at the J end, and the number of junction bases without a gene match is 11. Spanning cysteine to phenylalanine, the CDR3 consists of 17 amino acids. The DNA shown is the 51-base CDR3, in frame from base 1. The donors were healthy, HIV-negative adults with no recently reported acute infections or vaccinations. All donors were Caucasian adults living in Nashville, Tennessee, USA. Magnetic negative selection was used to enrich CD4+ T cells, after which naive cells were positively selected on CD45RA and the negative fraction became the memory subset. Blood was obtained by leukapheresis, after which PBMCs were separated by Ficoll-Histopaque density gradient centrifugation and cryopreserved in liquid nitrogen vapor phase. Analytical flow cytometry was used to check the purity and quantity of each magnetically sorted T cell population. Each sorted fraction had its genomic DNA isolated and then quantified by UV absorbance on a Nanodrop 2000c.

TCR CDR3 regions were amplified from genomic DNA by multiplex PCR using the deep immunoSEQ assay. Extracted genomic DNA from each cell subset was distributed evenly across all wells of several immunoSEQ 96-well plates, and each plate was treated as a replicate. For sorted subsets, 200 ng of genomic DNA, equivalent to 25,000 to 35,000 T cell genomes, went into each replicate PCR. Purified libraries were quantified with a Qubit 3.0 fluorometer, sized on a Bioanalyzer 2100, and re-quantified with the KAPA Library Quantification kit. Every immunoSEQ 96-well plate was sequenced on a dedicated single-read 150-cycle Illumina NextSeq 550 flow cell. On the authors' methods: Because only junctional sequences without quality scores were contained in the immunoSEQ output, filtering matching that applied to full-length reads could not be performed. Sequences were annotated with PyIR, a Python wrapper for IgBLAST v1.9, using IMGT germline references to assign V/J genes and CDR3. Reads were removed for weak V/J assignments (E-value above 1e-6), missing CDR3, stop codons, out-of-frame junctions, or ambiguous translated residues. V3J clonotypes were defined as sequences sharing an identical inferred V gene, J gene, and CDR3 amino acid sequence. Percentage overlap between repertoires was computed as shared unique clonotypes divided by the size of the smaller repertoire. RTK rarefaction, the Chao1 estimator, and Recon v2.1 estimates of unobserved clonotypes were used to assess repertoire richness. Generation probabilities for all TCRbeta clonotypes obtained by the gDNA method from a handful of donors were computed using OLGA. Sourced from immuneACCESS, this table was stored by TCRdb with only in-frame sequences that have V and J called. A share of the clones is absent; for the studies checked, an unresolved V gene accounts for under half, and the remainder has no known explanation. V and J calls and clone size come straight from that table; D and trimming were deduced from the DNA. This sample comprises about 1 million clones, about 77% of them detected only once. The ten largest clones represent approximately 1.5% of the sample.

What the work shows at the level of the full study, not this receptor alone: Compared with non-shared clonotypes, clonotypes shared by all four sorted-subset donors had higher generation probabilities. When several donors were compared, the shared fraction of clonotypes was about 5.5% for naive CD4, 3% to 4% for naive CD8, 2% to 2.5% for memory CD4, and 0.35% to 0.5% for memory CD8. The genetic and exposure-history diversity represented was limited by the small number of donors. Pairwise subsampling indicated that sequencing depth was expected to affect the degree of clonotype sharing among donors. Sampling was limited to blood, and TCR repertoires in tissue likely differ from TCR repertoires in blood. Naive subsets generally had larger estimated clonotype richness than memory subsets. Incomplete sequencing was indicated by rarefaction of sorted-subset datasets, despite the large sequencing depth.

The source is a man aged 18 to 29 in good health. The sequence is built from TRBV18 and TRBJ1-1; the junction holds 8 bases that match TRBD1. Sequencing used memory CD4+ T cells sorted from blood. Reading the label with the study, this specimen's cell subset or site is: CD45RA-negative fraction. The DNA sequence reads TGTGCCAGCTCACCACGGGGGCAGGGGGCGCGGGGCACTGAAGCTTTCTTT. It translates to CASSPRGQGARGTEAFF. With the portions outside the CDR3 filled from the reference TRBV18 and TRBJ1-1 genes, the complete variable region becomes NAGVMQNPRHLVRRRGQEARLRCSPMKGHSHVYWYRQLPEEGLKFMVYLQKENIIDESGMPKERFSAEFPKEGPSILRIQQVVRGDSAAYFCASSPRGQGARGTEAFFGQGTRLTVV.